The present T cell receptor beta chain was sequenced within a study of T cells in Graves' hyperthyroidism and ophthalmopathy. In the study overall: Peripheral blood was drawn at first diagnosis, prior to all treatment. General study points: Before onset, ophthalmopathy was predicted by the model a median 6.5 months earlier. Among thyroid clonotypes expanded above 0.001, most also appeared in blood.

Deletions cut 0 bases from V and 3 bases from J, with 20 bases between. The CDR3 is made up of 18 amino acids. The germline V gene encodes CDR1 SGHDN and CDR2 FVKESK. This clonotype was seen at least ten times. Its antigen is undetermined. Authors of the study amplified TCR beta CDR3 regions from RNA transcripts. The study used the HTBI primer set for a first-round RT-PCR of the TCR CDR3. TCRdb independently ran MiXCR on the multiplex PCR reads; one entry per CDR3 protein. The data contain 470,000 or so distinct CDR3 sequences, under 25% of them singletons. The gene calls are TRBV14 and TRBJ2-5; the D is unclear. The source is a man aged 18 to 29 with Graves' hyperthyroidism. The sample taken for sequencing was blood. The CDR3 DNA sequence: TGTGCCAGCAGCCAAGAAAGGGTCTGGGTCTTGGGTAAAGAGACCCAGTACTTC. Residues: CASSQERVWVLGKETQYF.